Presented here are 24 T cell receptor beta chains from one specimen sequenced in a study of CD8 T cells in Susac syndrome (dated by TCRdb to between 2019 and 2020). Library preparation used the immunoSEQ multiplex PCR assay. RNA was extracted using the RNeasy kit, and about 0.5 to 1 microgram was reverse transcribed with random hexamers. TCRdb ran its own pipeline on the public reads, namely fastp trimming at Q25 and MiXCR clone calling, and kept in-frame beta chains. All rows with the same CDR3 protein become a single entry with the most common DNA and genes. For this sample there are some 300,000 distinct CDR3 sequences; 85% appear just once. Around 0.2% of the sample goes to the ten largest clones. Sequences were obtained from CD8+ T cells from PBMCs. These receptors were obtained from a human donor with multiple sclerosis.

The rearrangement uses TRBV27 and TRBJ2-5; D is tentatively TRBD1 or TRBD2 (5 bases each). CDR1 is MNHEY and CDR2 is SMNVEV in the germline V gene (reference sequence). The CDR3 contains 15 residues. Deletions cut 5 bases from V and 5 bases from J, with 18 bases between. CDR3 DNA sequence: TGTGCCAGCAGTCCAAGGGACCATACGGAGGAGACCCAGTACTTC. As protein: CASSPRDHTEETQYF.

CDR3 nucleotide sequence: TGTGCCAGCAGTTACGAGAACGTGGCCCAGTACTTC. Its protein is CASSYENVAQYF. This chain joins TRBV6-2 or TRBV6-3 and TRBJ2-5; D not certain. Deletions cut 2 bases from V and 9 bases from J, with 10 bases between. The CDR3 runs to 12 residues. Germline V lookup: CDR1 MNHEY, CDR2 SVGEGT.

This clonotype came up once. The V and J genes are TRBV23-1 and TRBJ1-2, with TRBD1 identical over 11 bases. TRBV23-1 is reported as an ORF; its role is uncertain. This CDR3 comprises 19 residues. The trim removed 3 bases at V and 4 bases at J, leaving 16 bases unmatched. The CDR3 protein is CASSQSVPGQGDWGYGYTF. CDR3 nucleotides: TGCGCCAGCAGTCAGTCGGTCCCGGGACAGGGGGATTGGGGCTATGGCTACACCTTC.

The chain couples TRBV4-3 to TRBJ1-2, with unresolved D. The CDR3 is made up of 14 amino acids. Germline V gene lookup returns CDR1 LGHNA and CDR2 YSLEER. Trimming pared 1 base from V and 6 bases from J, leaving 12 bases between. As DNA, the CDR3 is TGCGCCAGCAGCCAAGTCCCCGACCGTCATGGCTACACCTTC. Translated, it gives CASSQVPDRHGYTF.

This clonotype has just a few counts. V usage is TRBV19 and J usage is TRBJ2-7; D remains ambiguous. Germline CDR1 LNHDA, CDR2 SQIVND (reference sequence). The V and J ends lost 9 bases and 0 bases respectively, with 12 bases between them. The CDR3 covers 13 residues. In DNA, the CDR3 is TGTGCCAGCTCCAACTTTGACTCCTACGAGCAGTACTTC. This codes for CASSNFDSYEQYF.

This clonotype was counted between two and nine times. CDR3 nucleotide sequence: TGCGCCAGCAGCCGGGACAGGGCATTGTCCGGGGAGCTGTTTTTT. Encoded protein: CASSRDRALSGELFF. V is TRBV4-3 and J is TRBJ2-2; 9 bases match TRBD1. Losses at the gene ends were 4 bases for V and 6 bases for J; bases not matched to a gene: 6. Germline V gives CDR1 LGHNA, CDR2 YSLEER. This CDR3 region has 15 residues.

The chain uses TRBV27 and TRBJ2-7; 8 positions agree with TRBD2. V lost 7 bases to trimming and J lost 6 bases; unmatched junction nucleotides: 20. This CDR3 has 17 residues. CDR1 MNHEY and CDR2 SMNVEV come from the germline V gene (reference sequence). CDR3 sequence: CASKVVAGGYLSPEQYF. The CDR3, as DNA: TGTGCCAGCAAGGTTGTTGCGGGAGGCTATTTGTCCCCCGAGCAGTACTTC.

The chain links TRBV6-2 or TRBV6-3 to TRBJ1-5; D not resolved. The V end was cut by 7 bases, the J end by 6 bases, with 13 bases between. The CDR3 runs 13 residues. Germline V gene lookup returns CDR1 MNHEY and CDR2 SVGEGT. CDR3 residues: CASNLGIGQPQHF. The CDR3 DNA reads TGTGCCAGCAACCTGGGGATAGGTCAGCCCCAGCATTTT.

The chain joins TRBV7-9 to TRBJ2-3; D remains ambiguous. V dropped 7 bases and J dropped 2 bases, with 10 bases sitting between them. This CDR3 contains 13 residues. The V gene's germline CDR1 is SEHNR and CDR2 FQNEAQ (reference sequence). The CDR3 reads CASILSATDTQYF. The CDR3 region has the DNA TGTGCCAGCATCCTCTCGGCCACAGATACGCAGTATTTT.

This rearrangement joins TRBV7-9 to TRBJ2-3; TRBD2 aligns across 12 bases. The CDR3 has 18 amino acids. Trimming removed 5 bases from V and 3 bases from J; junction bases left unmatched: 12. In germline, CDR1 is SEHNR, CDR2 FQNEAQ (reference sequence). For the CDR3, the DNA is TGTGCCAGCAGCCCTCACCTCTGGACTAGCGGGATGACAGATACGCAGTATTTT. This codes for CASSPHLWTSGMTDTQYF.

The chain employs TRBV7-9 and TRBJ2-1; D possibly uses TRBD1 or TRBD2 (5 bases each). Germline V gives CDR1 SEHNR, CDR2 FQNEAQ (reference sequence). V lost 4 bases and J 7 bases, leaving 17 bases between the germline ends. CDR3 size: 15 residues. CDR3 region: CASSSPLYGGNEQFF. The CDR3 coding sequence is TGTGCCAGCAGCTCACCCTTGTATGGGGGTAATGAGCAGTTCTTC.

This clonotype was detected only a few times. The chain recombines TRBV27 with TRBJ2-7; 8 bases align to TRBD2. Trimming removed 5 bases from V and 3 bases from J; junction bases left unmatched: 3. In germline, CDR1 is MNHEY, CDR2 SMNVEV (reference sequence). The CDR3 is 13 residues long. CDR3 DNA: TGTGCCAGCAGTCCGGGAGGGGACTACGAGCAGTACTTC. Amino acids: CASSPGGDYEQYF.

As DNA, the CDR3 is TGCGCCAGCAGCTTGGATGCTTTCCAAGAGACCCAGTACTTC. Protein product: CASSLDAFQETQYF. The chain combines TRBV5-1 with TRBJ2-5; no definite D call. The CDR3 length is 14 residues. CDR1 is SGHRS and CDR2 is YFSETQ in the germline V gene. Trimming stripped 0 bases from V and 1 base from J, with 7 bases between.

This clonotype was detected once. The chain joins TRBV20-1 to TRBJ1-2, with a weak D call TRBD1 (5 bases). Per the germline V gene, CDR1 is DFQATT and CDR2 is SNEGSKA (reference sequence). The V end was cut by 3 bases, the J end by 4 bases, with 9 bases between. This CDR3 is built from 12 residues. CDR3 amino acids: CSARAGTYGYTF. The CDR3 DNA reads as TGCAGTGCTAGGGCAGGGACCTATGGCTACACCTTC.

The DNA for the CDR3 is TGTGCCACCAGTGTGGGGGCCCATGAGCCCCAGCATTTT. Translating it yields CATSVGAHEPQHF. This chain uses TRBV24-1 with TRBJ1-5; D possibly corresponds to TRBD1 (6 bases). Germline loops: CDR1 KGHDR, CDR2 SFDVKD. The ends were cut back, 5 bases at V and 8 bases at J, with 12 bases in the middle. The CDR3 loop spans 13 amino acids.

The rearrangement links TRBV28 to TRBJ2-3, with D possibly being TRBD2 (6 bases). V lost 2 bases, J lost 5 bases, and 23 bases lay in between. Germline V gene sequence: CDR1 MDHEN, CDR2 SYDVKM. The length of the CDR3 is 18 residues. This chain's CDR3 is CASSLPLVTGEGVDTQYF. DNA of the CDR3: TGTGCCAGCAGTTTACCGCTCGTTACGGGGGAAGGGGTAGATACGCAGTATTTT. Using reference TRBV28 and TRBJ2-3 for the parts outside the CDR3, the full variable domain is DVKVTQSSRYLVKRTGEKVFLECVQDMDHENMFWYRQDPGLGLRLIYFSYDVKMKEKGDIPEGYSVSREKKERFSLILESASTNQTSMYLCASSLPLVTGEGVDTQYFGPGTRLTVL.

The chain employs TRBV9 and TRBJ1-1; D is uncertain. V was cut by 2 bases and J by 3 bases, with 8 bases left in between. The CDR3 is made up of 13 amino acids. Germline V gene lookup returns CDR1 SGDLS and CDR2 YYNGEE. For the CDR3, the DNA is TGTGCCAGCAGCGTTATTGACGACACTGAAGCTTTCTTT. This sequence encodes CASSVIDDTEAFF.

This clonotype has only one observation. This chain joins TRBV9 and TRBJ2-2, with D possibly TRBD1 on 5 matching bases. This CDR3 is built from 16 residues. V lost 3 bases and J 4 bases, leaving 16 bases between the germline ends. Germline loops: CDR1 SGDLS, CDR2 YYNGEE. CDR3: CASSAPSGMGTGELFF. CDR3 bases: TGTGCCAGCAGCGCCCCCTCAGGGATGGGCACCGGGGAGCTGTTTTTT.

V usage is TRBV4-3 and J usage is TRBJ2-1, with 7 positions matching TRBD1. Germline V lookup: CDR1 LGHNA, CDR2 YSLEER. With 3 bases clipped from V and 6 bases from J, the junction kept 20 bases outside the gene matches. The CDR3 extends over 19 amino acids. In DNA, the CDR3 is TGCGCCAGCAGCCAGTTCGACCAAGGGGGCTCTCCTCTTGGCAATGAGCAGTTCTTC. This sequence encodes CASSQFDQGGSPLGNEQFF.

This sequence joins TRBV20-1 and TRBJ1-2; 9 bases are shared with TRBD1. After removal of 0 bases from V and 4 bases from J, the junction contained 6 bases not matched to a gene. Germline V gene sequence: CDR1 DFQATT, CDR2 SNEGSKA (reference sequence). CDR3 length: 15 residues. CDR3 amino acids: CSARDPDRGGYGYTF. The CDR3 DNA reads as TGCAGTGCTAGAGACCCGGACAGGGGTGGCTATGGCTACACCTTC.

This clonotype is a singleton in its sample. The gene calls are TRBV11-2 and TRBJ1-4, with no clear D. The V end was cut by 5 bases, the J end by 6 bases, with 19 bases between. CDR3 length: 16 residues. Germline CDR1 and CDR2: SGHAT and FQNNGV. The CDR3 loop is CASSPRRRRIDEKLFF. The CDR3 region has the DNA TGTGCCAGCAGCCCCCGGCGGCGCCGGATAGATGAAAAACTGTTTTTT.

The V and J genes are TRBV20-1 and TRBJ2-1; no firm D call. Germline V gene data show CDR1 as DFQATT and CDR2 as SNEGSKA (reference sequence). The CDR3 is 14 amino acids. The V and J ends lost 3 bases and 3 bases respectively, with 12 bases between them. As DNA, the CDR3 is TGCAGTGCTAGGGGTCGGGCAGACTACAATGAGCAGTTCTTC. Encoded protein: CSARGRADYNEQFF.

The V call is TRBV14, the J call TRBJ2-2, with 11 bases lining up with TRBD2. Per germline, CDR1 SGHDN and CDR2 FVKESK. This CDR3 is 20 amino acids long. Losses at the gene ends were 4 bases for V and 5 bases for J; bases not matched to a gene: 18. As DNA, the CDR3 is TGTGCCAGCAGCCGGCATGGATTCTTAGCGGGAGGGCCGGCAACCGGGGAGCTGTTTTTT. Its translation is CASSRHGFLAGGPATGELFF.

CDR3 in amino acids: CASSPDRLLNQPQHF. The DNA for the CDR3 is TGTGCCAGCAGTCCTGACAGGCTTCTCAATCAGCCCCAGCATTTT. The chain carries TRBV12-3 or TRBV12-4 and TRBJ1-5, with a possible D match to TRBD1 (6 bases). The CDR3 is 15 residues long. V lost 5 bases and J 3 bases, leaving 14 bases between the germline ends.